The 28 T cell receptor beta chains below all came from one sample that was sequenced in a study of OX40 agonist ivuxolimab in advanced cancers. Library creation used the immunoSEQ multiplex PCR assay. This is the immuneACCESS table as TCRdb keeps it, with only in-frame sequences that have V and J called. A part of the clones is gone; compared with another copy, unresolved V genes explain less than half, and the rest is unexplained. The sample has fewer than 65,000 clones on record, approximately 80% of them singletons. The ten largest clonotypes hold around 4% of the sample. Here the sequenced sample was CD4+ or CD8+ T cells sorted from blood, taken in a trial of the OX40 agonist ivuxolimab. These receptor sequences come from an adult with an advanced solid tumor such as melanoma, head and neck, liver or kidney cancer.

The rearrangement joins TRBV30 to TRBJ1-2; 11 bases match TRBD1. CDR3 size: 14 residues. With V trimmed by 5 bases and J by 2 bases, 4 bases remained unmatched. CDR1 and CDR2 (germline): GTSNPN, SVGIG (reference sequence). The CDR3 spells CAWVRDRGNYGYTF. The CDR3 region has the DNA TGTGCCTGGGTCCGGGACAGGGGGAACTATGGCTACACCTTC.

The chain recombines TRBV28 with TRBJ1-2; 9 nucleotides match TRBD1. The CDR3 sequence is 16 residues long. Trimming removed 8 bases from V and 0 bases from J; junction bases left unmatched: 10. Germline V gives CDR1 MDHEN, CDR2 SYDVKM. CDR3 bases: TGTGCCAGCGGGGGGGAGGGACAGGGCTCTAACTATGGCTACACCTTC. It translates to CASGGEGQGSNYGYTF.

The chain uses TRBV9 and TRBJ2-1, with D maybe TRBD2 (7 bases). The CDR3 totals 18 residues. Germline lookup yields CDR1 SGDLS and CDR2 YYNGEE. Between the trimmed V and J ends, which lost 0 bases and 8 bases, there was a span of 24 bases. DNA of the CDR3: TGTGCCAGCAGCGTAGCACCGATTTGGGGGGCGCGGGGGCATGAGCAGTTCTTC. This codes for CASSVAPIWGARGHEQFF.

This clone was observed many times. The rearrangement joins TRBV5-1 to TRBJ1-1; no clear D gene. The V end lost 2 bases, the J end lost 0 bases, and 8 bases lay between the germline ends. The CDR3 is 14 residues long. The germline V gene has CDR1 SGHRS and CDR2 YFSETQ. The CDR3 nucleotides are TGCGCCAGCAGCTTATCAGGATTGAACACTGAAGCTTTCTTT. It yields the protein CASSLSGLNTEAFF.

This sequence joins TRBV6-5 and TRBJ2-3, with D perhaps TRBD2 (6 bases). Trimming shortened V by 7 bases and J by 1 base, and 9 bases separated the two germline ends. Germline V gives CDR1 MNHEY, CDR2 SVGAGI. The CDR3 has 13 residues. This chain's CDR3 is CASTASGTDTQYF. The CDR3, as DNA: TGTGCCAGCACCGCTAGCGGCACAGATACGCAGTATTTT.

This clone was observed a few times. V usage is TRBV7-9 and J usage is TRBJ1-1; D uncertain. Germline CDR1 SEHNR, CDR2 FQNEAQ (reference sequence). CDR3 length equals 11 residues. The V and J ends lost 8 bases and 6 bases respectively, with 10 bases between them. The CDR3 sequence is CASLVLSEAFF. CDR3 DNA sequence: TGTGCCAGCCTGGTGCTTTCTGAAGCTTTCTTT.

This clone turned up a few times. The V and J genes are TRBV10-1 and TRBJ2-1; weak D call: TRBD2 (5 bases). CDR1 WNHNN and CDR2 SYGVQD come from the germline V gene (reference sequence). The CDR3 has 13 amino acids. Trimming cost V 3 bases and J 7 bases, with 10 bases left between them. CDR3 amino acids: CASSEIPGNEQFF. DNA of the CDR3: TGCGCCAGCAGTGAAATCCCGGGGAATGAGCAGTTCTTC.

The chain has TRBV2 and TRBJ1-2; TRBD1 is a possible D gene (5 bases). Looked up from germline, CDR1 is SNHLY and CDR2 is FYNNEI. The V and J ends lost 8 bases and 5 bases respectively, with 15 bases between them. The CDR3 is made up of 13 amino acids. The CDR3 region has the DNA TGTGCCAGCTCCTATCAGAGGGGATATGGCTACACCTTC. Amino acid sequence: CASSYQRGYGYTF. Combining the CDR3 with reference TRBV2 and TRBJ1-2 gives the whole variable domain EPEVTQTPSHQVTQMGQEVILRCVPISNHLYFYWYRQILGQKVEFLVSFYNNEISEKSEIFDDQFSVERPDGSNFTLKIRSTKLEDSAMYFCASSYQRGYGYTFGSGTRLTVV.

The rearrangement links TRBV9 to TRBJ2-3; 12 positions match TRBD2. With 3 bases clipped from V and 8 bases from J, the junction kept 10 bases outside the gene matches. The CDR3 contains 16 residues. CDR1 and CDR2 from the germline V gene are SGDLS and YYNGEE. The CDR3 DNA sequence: TGTGCCAGCAGCGCTTCCTCTAGCGGGAGGGCCGGTACGCAGTATTTT. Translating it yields CASSASSSGRAGTQYF.

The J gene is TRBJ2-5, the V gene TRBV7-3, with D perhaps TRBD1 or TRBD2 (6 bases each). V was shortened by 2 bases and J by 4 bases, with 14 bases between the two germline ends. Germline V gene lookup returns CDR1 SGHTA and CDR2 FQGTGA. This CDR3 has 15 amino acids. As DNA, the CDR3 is TGTGCCAGCAGCTTATGGGGGGCGCAGGTAGAGACCCAGTACTTC. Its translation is CASSLWGAQVETQYF. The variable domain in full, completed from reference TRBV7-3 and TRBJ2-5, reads GAGVSQTPSNKVTEKGKYVELRCDPISGHTALYWYRQSLGQGPEFLIYFQGTGAADDSGLPNDRFFAVRPEGSVSTLKIQRTERGDSAVYLCASSLWGAQVETQYFGPGTRLLVL.

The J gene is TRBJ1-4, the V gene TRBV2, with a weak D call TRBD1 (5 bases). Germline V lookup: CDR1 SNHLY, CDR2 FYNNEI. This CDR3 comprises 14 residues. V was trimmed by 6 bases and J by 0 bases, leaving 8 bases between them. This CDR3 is CASRGTATNEKLFF. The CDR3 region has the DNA TGTGCCAGCAGGGGGACGGCAACTAATGAAAAACTGTTTTTT. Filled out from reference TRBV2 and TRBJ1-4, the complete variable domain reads EPEVTQTPSHQVTQMGQEVILRCVPISNHLYFYWYRQILGQKVEFLVSFYNNEISEKSEIFDDQFSVERPDGSNFTLKIRSTKLEDSAMYFCASRGTATNEKLFFGSGTQLSVL.

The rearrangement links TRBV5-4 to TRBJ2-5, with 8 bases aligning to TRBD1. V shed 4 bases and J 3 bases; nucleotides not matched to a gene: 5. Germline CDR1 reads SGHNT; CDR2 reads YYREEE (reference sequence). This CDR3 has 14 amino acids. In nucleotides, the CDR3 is TGTGCCAGCAGCCTGACGGACAGGGAAGAGACCCAGTACTTC. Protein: CASSLTDREETQYF.

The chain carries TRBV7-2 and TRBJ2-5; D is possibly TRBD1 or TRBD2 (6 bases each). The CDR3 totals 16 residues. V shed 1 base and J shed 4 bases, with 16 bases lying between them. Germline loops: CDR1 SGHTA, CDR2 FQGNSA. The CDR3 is CASSLGVGGRGETQYF. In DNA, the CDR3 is TGTGCCAGCAGCTTAGGGGTGGGGGGCCGTGGAGAGACCCAGTACTTC.

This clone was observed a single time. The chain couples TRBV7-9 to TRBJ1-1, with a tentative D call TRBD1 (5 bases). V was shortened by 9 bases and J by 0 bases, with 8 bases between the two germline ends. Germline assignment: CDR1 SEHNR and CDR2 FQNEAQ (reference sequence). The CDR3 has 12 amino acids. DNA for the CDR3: TGTGCCAGTGGACACTTGAACACTGAAGCTTTCTTT. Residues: CASGHLNTEAFF.

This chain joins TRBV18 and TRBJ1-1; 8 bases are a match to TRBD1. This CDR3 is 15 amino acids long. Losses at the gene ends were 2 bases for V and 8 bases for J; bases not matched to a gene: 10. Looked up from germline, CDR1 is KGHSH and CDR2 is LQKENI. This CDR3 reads CASSPEAGGQREAFF. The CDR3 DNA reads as TGTGCCAGCTCACCAGAGGCAGGGGGCCAACGCGAAGCTTTCTTT.

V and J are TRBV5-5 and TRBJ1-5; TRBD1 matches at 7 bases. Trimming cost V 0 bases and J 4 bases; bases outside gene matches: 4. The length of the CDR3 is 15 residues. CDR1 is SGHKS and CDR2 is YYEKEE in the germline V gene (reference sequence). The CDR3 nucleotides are TGTGCCAGCAGCTTGGGACAGGGCTGGAATCAGCCCCAGCATTTT. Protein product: CASSLGQGWNQPQHF.

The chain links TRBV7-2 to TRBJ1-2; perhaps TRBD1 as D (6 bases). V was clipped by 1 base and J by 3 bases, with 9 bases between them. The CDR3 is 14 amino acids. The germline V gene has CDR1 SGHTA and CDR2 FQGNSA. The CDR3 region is CASSLVGGDYGYTF. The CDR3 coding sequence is TGTGCCAGCAGCTTAGTCGGGGGCGACTATGGCTACACCTTC.

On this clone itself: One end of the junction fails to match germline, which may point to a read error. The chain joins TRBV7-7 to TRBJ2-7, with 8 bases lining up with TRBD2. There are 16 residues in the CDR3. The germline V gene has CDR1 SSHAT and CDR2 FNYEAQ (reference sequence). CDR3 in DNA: TGTGCCAGCAGCCCCGGGTTGGCGGGAGGCTCCTCCGAGCAGTACTTC. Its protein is CASSPGLAGGSSEQYF. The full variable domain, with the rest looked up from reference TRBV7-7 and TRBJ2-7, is GAGVSQSPRYKVTKRGQDVTLRCDPISSHATLYWYQQALGQGPEFLTYFNYEAQPDKSGLPSDRFSAERPEGSISTLTIQRTEQRDSAMYRCASSPGLAGGSSEQYFGPGTRLTVT.

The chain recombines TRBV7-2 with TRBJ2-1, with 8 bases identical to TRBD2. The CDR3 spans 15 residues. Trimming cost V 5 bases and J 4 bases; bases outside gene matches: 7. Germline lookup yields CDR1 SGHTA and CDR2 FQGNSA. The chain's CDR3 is CASSPIAGTYNEQFF. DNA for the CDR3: TGTGCCAGCAGCCCAATAGCGGGGACTTACAATGAGCAGTTCTTC.

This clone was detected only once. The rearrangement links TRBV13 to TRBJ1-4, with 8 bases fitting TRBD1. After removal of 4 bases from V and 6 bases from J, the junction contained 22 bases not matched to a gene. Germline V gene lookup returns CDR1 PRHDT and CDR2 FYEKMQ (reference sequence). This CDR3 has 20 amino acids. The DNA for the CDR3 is TGTGCCAGCAGCTACGCCTTTTCAGGGGGCGGAACCCTGTCTGATGAAAAACTGTTTTTT. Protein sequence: CASSYAFSGGGTLSDEKLFF.

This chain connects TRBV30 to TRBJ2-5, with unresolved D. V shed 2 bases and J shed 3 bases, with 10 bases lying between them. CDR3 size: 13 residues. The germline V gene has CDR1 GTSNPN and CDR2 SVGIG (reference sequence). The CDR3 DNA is TGTGCCTGGAGTTTGTCCTCAGAAGAGACCCAGTACTTC. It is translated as CAWSLSSEETQYF.

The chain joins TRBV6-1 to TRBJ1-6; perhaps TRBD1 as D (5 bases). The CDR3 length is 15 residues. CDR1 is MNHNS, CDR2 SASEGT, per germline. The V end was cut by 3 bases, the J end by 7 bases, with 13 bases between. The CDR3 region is CASSEQGKGNSPLHF. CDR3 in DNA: TGTGCCAGCAGTGAGCAGGGAAAGGGGAATTCACCCCTCCACTTT.

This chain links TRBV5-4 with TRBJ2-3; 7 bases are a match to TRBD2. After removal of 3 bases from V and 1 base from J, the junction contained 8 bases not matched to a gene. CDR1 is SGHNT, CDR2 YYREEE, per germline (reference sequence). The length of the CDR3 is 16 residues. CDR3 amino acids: CASSSPSGSRTDTQYF. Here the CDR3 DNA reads TGTGCCAGCAGCTCGCCTAGCGGATCCCGCACAGATACGCAGTATTTT.

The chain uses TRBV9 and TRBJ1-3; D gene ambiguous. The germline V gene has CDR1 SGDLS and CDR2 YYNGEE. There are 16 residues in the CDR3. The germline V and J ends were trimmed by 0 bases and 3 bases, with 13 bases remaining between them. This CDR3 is CASSVEGGFIGNTIYF. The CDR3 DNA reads TGTGCCAGCAGCGTAGAAGGAGGGTTCATTGGAAACACCATATATTTT.

CDR3 DNA: TGTGCCAGCAGCTTAGGTGGGAGTGGTTACCAAGAGACCCAGTACTTC. This gives the protein CASSLGGSGYQETQYF. The chain has TRBV7-9 and TRBJ2-5; D may be TRBD2 (5 bases). The V gene lost 1 base and the J gene lost 0 bases, with 12 bases spanning the gap. The CDR3 totals 16 residues. Germline values: CDR1 SEHNR, CDR2 FQNEAQ (reference sequence).

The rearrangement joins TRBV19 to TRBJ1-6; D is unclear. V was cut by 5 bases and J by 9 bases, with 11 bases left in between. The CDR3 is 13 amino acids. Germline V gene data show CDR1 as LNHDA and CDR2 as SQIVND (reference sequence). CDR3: CASSSREASPLHF. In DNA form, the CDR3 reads TGTGCCAGTAGTTCCCGGGAAGCTTCACCCCTCCACTTT.

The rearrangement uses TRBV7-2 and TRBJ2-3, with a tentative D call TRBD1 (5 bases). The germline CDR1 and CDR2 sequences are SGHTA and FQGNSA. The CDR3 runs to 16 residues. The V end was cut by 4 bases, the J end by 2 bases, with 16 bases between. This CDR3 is CASSSLRVPSTDTQYF. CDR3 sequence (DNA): TGTGCCAGCAGCTCACTCAGGGTACCTTCCACAGATACGCAGTATTTT. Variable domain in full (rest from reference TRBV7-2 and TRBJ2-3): GAGVSQSPSNKVTEKGKDVELRCDPISGHTALYWYRQSLGQGLEFLIYFQGNSAPDKSGLPSDRFSAERTGGSVSTLTIQRTQQEDSAVYLCASSSLRVPSTDTQYFGPGTRLTVL.

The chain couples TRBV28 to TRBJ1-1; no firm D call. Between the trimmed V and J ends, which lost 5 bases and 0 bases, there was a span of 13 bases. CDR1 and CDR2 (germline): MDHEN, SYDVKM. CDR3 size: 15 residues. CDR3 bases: TGTGCCAGCAGTCCTTCGAGACGTATGAACACTGAAGCTTTCTTT. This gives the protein CASSPSRRMNTEAFF.